Sequencing of this T cell receptor beta chain was carried out in a study of OX40 agonist ivuxolimab in advanced cancers. Whole-study findings and limits: In CD8+ T cells, expanded clones were on average more numerous than in CD4+. Some of the nonresponding patients also showed low levels of normalized T-cell clonal expansion.

Worth noting for this clone: Antigen unknown. At one boundary the junction diverges from the germline segment, which might be a read error.

The CDR3 has 11 residues. The germline gives CDR1 SNHLY, CDR2 FYNNEI. Generated by immunoSEQ multiplex PCR, the TCRdb table keeps only in-frame clones and is missing some. The table shows fewer than 55,000 clones, with more than 75% occurring only once. Sample: CD4+ or CD8+ T cells sorted from blood, taken in a trial of the OX40 agonist ivuxolimab. The receptor comes from an adult with an advanced solid tumor such as melanoma, head and neck, liver or kidney cancer. The chain carries TRBV2 and TRBJ1-2, with D possibly TRBD1 on 5 matching bases. The CDR3 loop is CASRIRDRQGF. The CDR3 DNA follows: TGTGCCAGCAGGATACGGGACCGCCAAGGATTC. Full variable domain (outside the CDR3, taken from reference TRBV2 and TRBJ1-2): EPEVTQTPSHQVTQMGQEVILRCVPISNHLYFYWYRQILGQKVEFLVSFYNNEISEKSEIFDDQFSVERPDGSNFTLKIRSTKLEDSAMYFCASRIRDRQGFGSGTRLTVV.